Sequencing of this T cell receptor (beta chain) was carried out in a study of metastatic and nonmetastatic thyroid tumors. The overall study: Comparison of repertoires was carried out across blood and tumor or nodule tissue from malignant and benign thyroid patients. Study observations and caveats: In both blood and tumor samples, TCR beta diversity was reported significantly higher for malignant than benign nodules.

The V gene lost 4 bases and the J gene lost 0 bases, with 10 bases spanning the gap. CDR1 and CDR2 from the germline V gene are SNHLY and FYNNEI. The CDR3 has 14 amino acids. Prior to thyroid surgery, none of the patients had received any treatment. In regard to this clone: The antigen is not known.

With MiXCR, TCRdb reprocessed the PCR reads. The table includes about 70,000 clones, around 20% detected once. The receptor comes from a female donor with papillary thyroid cancer or a benign thyroid nodule (not recorded which). Some clones in this sample may be carry-over from other donors' samples. The genes are TRBV2 and TRBJ2-7, with D possibly being TRBD1 (5 bases). Source material: blood. This CDR3 is CASSAGQPSYEQYF. CDR3 DNA: TGTGCCAGCAGTGCAGGGCAGCCCTCCTACGAGCAGTACTTC.